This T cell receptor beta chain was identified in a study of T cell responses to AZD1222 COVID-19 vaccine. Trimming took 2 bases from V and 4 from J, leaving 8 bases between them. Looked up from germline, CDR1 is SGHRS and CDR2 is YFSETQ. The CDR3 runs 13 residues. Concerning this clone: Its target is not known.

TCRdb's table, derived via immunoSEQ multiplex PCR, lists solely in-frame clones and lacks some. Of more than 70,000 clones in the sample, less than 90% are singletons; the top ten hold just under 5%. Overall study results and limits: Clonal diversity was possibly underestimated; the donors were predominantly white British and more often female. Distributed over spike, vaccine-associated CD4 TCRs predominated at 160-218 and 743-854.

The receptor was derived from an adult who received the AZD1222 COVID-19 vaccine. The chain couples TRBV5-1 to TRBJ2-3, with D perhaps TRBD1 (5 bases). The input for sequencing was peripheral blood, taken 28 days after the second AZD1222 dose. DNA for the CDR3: TGCGCCAGCAGCTTCCAGGGTTCAGATACGCAGTATTTT. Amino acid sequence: CASSFQGSDTQYF.